One sample yielded the 17 T cell receptor beta chains listed below, sequenced in a study of control samples from healthy donors and cancer patients. Here immunoSEQ multiplex PCR was the method, and the copy in TCRdb shows in-frame clones only, minus some. The data contain about 150,000 clones, more than 85% of them singletons. Sequencing was performed on blood. The receptors stem from a man aged 45-60 years in good health.

This clone has just one count. The chain uses TRBV12-5 and TRBJ1-1; D uncertain. CDR3 length: 12 amino acids. The ends were cut back, 2 bases at V and 1 base at J, with 2 bases in the middle. Per germline, CDR1 LGHNT and CDR2 FRNRAP. CDR3 region: CASGLQNTEAFF. CDR3 DNA sequence: TGTGCTAGTGGTTTGCAGAACACTGAAGCTTTCTTT.

The chain joins TRBV6-6 to TRBJ2-3; the D gene is possibly TRBD2 (5 bases). Trimming took 7 bases from V and 5 from J, leaving 19 bases between them. The CDR3 extends over 15 amino acids. Germline V CDR1 and CDR2: MNHNY, SVGAGI (reference sequence). Here the CDR3 DNA reads TGTGCCAGCATCTCACGGGGAAGGGTCCAAGATACGCAGTATTTT. Its protein is CASISRGRVQDTQYF.

The chain links TRBV5-4 to TRBJ2-7; TRBD2 matches at 7 bases. Germline trimming cut 2 bases from V and 6 bases from J; bases unmatched to any gene: 8. The CDR3 extends over 14 amino acids. Germline CDR1 and CDR2: SGHNT and YYREEE (reference sequence). This chain's CDR3 is CASSFGGGPFEQYF. DNA of the CDR3: TGTGCCAGCAGCTTTGGGGGAGGGCCTTTCGAGCAGTACTTC.

The chain has TRBV7-2 and TRBJ1-5; the D gene is possibly TRBD1 (5 bases). Between the trimmed V and J ends, which lost 5 bases and 2 bases, there was a span of 13 bases. The CDR3 is 15 amino acids. Germline values: CDR1 SGHTA, CDR2 FQGNSA. This CDR3 reads CASSPPGGRNQPQHF. In DNA form, the CDR3 reads TGTGCCAGCAGCCCGCCCGGGGGACGCAATCAGCCCCAGCATTTT.

The chain recombines TRBV28 with TRBJ1-4; D not certain. V shed 3 bases and J shed 3 bases, with 14 bases lying between them. This CDR3 is built from 16 residues. CDR1 is MDHEN, CDR2 SYDVKM, per germline. CDR3 in amino acids: CASSLTGLGANEKLFF. CDR3 DNA: TGTGCCAGCAGTTTGACGGGCCTTGGGGCTAATGAAAAACTGTTTTTT.

CDR3 protein: CASSQGLAGYYEQYF. CDR3 sequence (DNA): TGCGCCAGCAGCCAAGGACTAGCGGGGTACTACGAGCAGTACTTC. V and J are TRBV4-1 and TRBJ2-7; TRBD2 matches at 11 bases. J was trimmed by 3 bases and V by 1 base; bases with no gene match: 2. The CDR3 contains 15 residues. Per germline, CDR1 MGHRA and CDR2 YSYEKL.

The V and J genes are TRBV7-9 and TRBJ1-1, with D possibly TRBD1 on 5 matching bases. CDR3 length: 16 residues. V lost 7 bases and J 1 base, leaving 19 bases between the germline ends. The germline gives CDR1 SEHNR, CDR2 FQNEAQ (reference sequence). The CDR3 loop reads CASTRGLKGQNTEAFF. The CDR3 bases are TGTGCCAGCACTCGAGGGTTAAAGGGGCAGAACACTGAAGCTTTCTTT.

The V call is TRBV28, the J call TRBJ2-1; D ambiguous. There are 16 residues in the CDR3. In germline, CDR1 is MDHEN, CDR2 SYDVKM. V was shortened by 8 bases and J by 0 bases, with 17 bases between the two germline ends. The CDR3 spells CASFYFGLSSYNEQFF. DNA of the CDR3: TGTGCCAGCTTCTATTTCGGCCTTAGCTCCTACAATGAGCAGTTCTTC.

The chain has TRBV2 and TRBJ2-5; 11 bases align to TRBD1. CDR1 is SNHLY, CDR2 FYNNEI, per germline. After removal of 4 bases from V and 3 bases from J, the junction contained 4 bases not matched to a gene. The CDR3 runs 15 residues. CDR3 loop: CASSADRGREETQYF. The DNA for the CDR3 is TGTGCCAGCAGTGCGGACAGGGGGCGCGAAGAGACCCAGTACTTC.

DNA for the CDR3: TGCGCCAGCAGCCTGGGACAGGGGAGCTCCTACAATGAGCAGTTCTTC. It is translated as CASSLGQGSSYNEQFF. This chain links TRBV5-1 with TRBJ2-1; TRBD1 matches at 10 bases. There are 16 residues in the CDR3. The ends lost 4 bases at V and 0 bases at J; junction bases unmatched: 4. Looked up from germline, CDR1 is SGHRS and CDR2 is YFSETQ.

V usage is TRBV4-2 and J usage is TRBJ2-7; 12 nucleotides agree with TRBD2. CDR1 LGHNA and CDR2 YNFKEQ come from the germline V gene. The J segment lost 2 bases and the V segment lost 6 bases, leaving 14 bases of the junction unmatched. The CDR3 consists of 18 residues. This chain's CDR3 is CASSVMMGLAGPTYEQYF. CDR3 nucleotide sequence: TGTGCCAGCAGTGTTATGATGGGACTAGCGGGCCCAACCTACGAGCAGTACTTC.

The chain combines TRBV27 with TRBJ1-4, with no clear D. The V and J ends lost 2 bases and 3 bases respectively, with 16 bases between them. Germline-derived CDR1 and CDR2 are MNHEY and SMNVEV (reference sequence). The CDR3 is 17 amino acids. The CDR3, as DNA: TGTGCCAGCAGTTTACGACACGCCGTCCGATCTAATGAAAAACTGTTTTTT. It encodes CASSLRHAVRSNEKLFF.

The sample holds one count of this clone. V usage is TRBV4-1 and J usage is TRBJ1-2; a weak D match, TRBD1 (6 bases). Trimming stripped 1 base from V and 4 bases from J, with 10 bases between. The V gene's germline CDR1 is MGHRA and CDR2 YSYEKL. The CDR3 covers 14 residues. In DNA, the CDR3 is TGCGCCAGCAGCCAAGGGGCAGGGGCCTATGGCTACACCTTC. This translates into CASSQGAGAYGYTF.

The rearrangement links TRBV7-9 to TRBJ1-1; possibly TRBD1 for D (6 bases). Germline V gene lookup returns CDR1 SEHNR and CDR2 FQNEAQ (reference sequence). The V gene lost 3 bases and the J gene lost 0 bases, with 11 bases spanning the gap. The length of the CDR3 is 15 residues. In DNA form, the CDR3 reads TGTGCCAGCAGCTTTCCGGGGGCAGTGAACACTGAAGCTTTCTTT. This codes for CASSFPGAVNTEAFF.

The chain employs TRBV11-2 and TRBJ1-6, with TRBD1 matching 7 bases. The junction had 6 bases not matched to a gene; V was cut back by 4 bases and J by 0 bases. This CDR3 contains 17 residues. CDR1 is SGHAT, CDR2 FQNNGV, per germline. CDR3 DNA sequence: TGTGCCAGCAGCTACCGACAGGGTAGCTCCTATAATTCACCCCTCCACTTT. It translates to CASSYRQGSSYNSPLHF.

The CDR3 loop is CASSYSETENIQYF. CDR3 sequence (DNA): TGTGCCAGCAGTTACTCGGAGACGGAAAACATTCAGTACTTC. The V and J genes are TRBV6-5 and TRBJ2-4; the D is unclear. This CDR3 spans 14 amino acids. Germline assignment: CDR1 MNHEY and CDR2 SVGAGI. V lost 0 bases, J lost 5 bases, and 8 bases lay in between.

The table lists this clone with a count of one. V gene TRBV28 combines with J gene TRBJ2-7, with 8 bases lining up with TRBD1. V lost 9 bases, J lost 1 base, and 5 bases stayed unmatched. The CDR3 is 13 amino acids. CDR1 and CDR2 from the germline V gene are MDHEN and SYDVKM. CDR3 nucleotide sequence: TGTGCCAGTAACCAGGGGGCTTCCTACGAGCAGTACTTC. The encoded protein is CASNQGASYEQYF.